Given below is one T cell receptor (beta chain) in context. Its antigen is still unknown. The entry originates in a study of radiotherapy plus CTLA-4 blockade in lung cancer. General study results and limits: Once radiotherapy plus ipilimumab had been given, TCR clones derived from tumor expanded in blood.

Germline V gives CDR1 SQVTM, CDR2 ANQGSEA. J was trimmed by 1 base and V by 6 bases; bases with no gene match: 12. This CDR3 comprises 15 residues. Method: immunoSEQ multiplex PCR; TCRdb's copy keeps in-frame clones and lacks some. This table holds tens of thousands of clones, approximately 84% found once. Lung cancer patients with chemo-refractory metastatic non-small-cell disease were given focal radiation plus CTLA-4 blockade with ipilimumab. The sample in question was peripheral blood, obtained from a patient treated with radiotherapy plus ipilimumab. The chain uses TRBV29-1 and TRBJ2-7; 7 bases are a match to TRBD2. This TCR was sampled from a human donor with non-small cell lung cancer who had stable disease on radiotherapy plus ipilimumab. Here the CDR3 reads CSVTNLAGKSYEQYF. The DNA for the CDR3 is TGCAGCGTAACCAATTTAGCGGGTAAATCCTACGAGCAGTACTTC.